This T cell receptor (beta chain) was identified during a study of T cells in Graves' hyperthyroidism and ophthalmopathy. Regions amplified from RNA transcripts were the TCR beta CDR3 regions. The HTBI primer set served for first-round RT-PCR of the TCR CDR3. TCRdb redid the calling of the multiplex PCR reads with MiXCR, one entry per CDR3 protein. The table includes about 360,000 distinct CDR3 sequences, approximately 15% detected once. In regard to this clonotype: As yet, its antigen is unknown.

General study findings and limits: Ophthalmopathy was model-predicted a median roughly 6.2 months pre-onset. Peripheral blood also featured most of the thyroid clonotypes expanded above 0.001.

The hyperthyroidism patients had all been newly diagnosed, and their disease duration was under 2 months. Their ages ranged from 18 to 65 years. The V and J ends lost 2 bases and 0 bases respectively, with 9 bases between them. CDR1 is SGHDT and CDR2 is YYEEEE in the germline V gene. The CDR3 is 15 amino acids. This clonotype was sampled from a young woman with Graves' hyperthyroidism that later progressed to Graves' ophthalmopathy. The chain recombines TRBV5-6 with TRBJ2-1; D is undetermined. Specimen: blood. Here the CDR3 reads CASSFSRSSYNEQFF. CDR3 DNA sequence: TGTGCCAGCAGCTTCTCCAGGTCCTCCTACAATGAGCAGTTCTTC.